This T cell receptor (beta chain) comes out of a study of control samples from healthy donors and cancer patients. The CDR3 covers 15 residues. CDR1 SGDLS and CDR2 YYNGEE come from the germline V gene. Trimming left V 1 base short and J 0 bases short, with 8 bases between. TCRdb keeps only in-frame clones here, not all; method: immunoSEQ multiplex PCR. Among about 160,000 clones listed, over 85% were seen once. The source material was blood. The sequence was collected from a middle-aged woman in good health. The J gene is TRBJ1-3, the V gene TRBV9; perhaps TRBD1 as D (5 bases). CDR3 protein: CASSVRGDSGNTIYF. In DNA, the CDR3 is TGTGCCAGCAGCGTAAGGGGCGACTCTGGAAACACCATATATTTT.